This entry is about one TCR beta chain. CDR1 is MNHEY, CDR2 SVGAGI, per germline. Between the trimmed V and J ends, which lost 0 bases and 6 bases, there was a span of 15 bases. CDR3 size: 16 residues. The repertoire was sequenced with immunoSEQ multiplex PCR; TCRdb's copy has only in-frame clones and lacks some. The table shows approximately 150,000 clones, with around nine tenths occurring only once. This record belongs to a study of blood T cell repertoires in COVID-19. Study-level information: Acute and convalescent COVID-19 specimens originated in the United States, Italy and Spain.

The clonotype originates from a human donor in a cohort sampled during active COVID-19. V gene TRBV6-5 combines with J gene TRBJ2-1, with TRBD1 as a possible D gene (6 bases). The sequenced material came from peripheral blood. Here the CDR3 DNA reads TGTGCCAGCAGTTACTCAGTTGCAGGGGTCAGCAATGAGCAGTTCTTC. This codes for CASSYSVAGVSNEQFF.